These T cell receptor beta chains were read from a single sample in a study of cytomegalovirus exposure and HLA in healthy donors. Generated by immunoSEQ multiplex PCR, the TCRdb table keeps only in-frame clones and is missing some. The data contain around 63,000 clones, almost 97% of them seen just once; the ten biggest clones take up 1.2%. Sequencing input: PBMCs. These receptors came from a woman aged 18-29 years in good health and CMV-seronegative. Each CDR3 is given with its conserved first and last residue. D genes are given only for firm matches. Clone size is stated in some rows and not others, as once, few, many or a class when expanded.

D,V,J,size,CDR3,DNA
TRBD2,TRBV5-6,TRBJ2-1,-,CASTTGGAHEQFF,TGTGCCAGCACAACGGGGGGGGCCCATGAGCAGTTCTTC
TRBD1,TRBV9,TRBJ2-2,once,CASSVQGAGTGELFF,TGTGCCAGCAGCGTACAGGGGGCGGGCACCGGGGAGCTGTTTTTT
TRBD2,TRBV27,TRBJ2-1,once,CASSLASGNNEQFF,TGTGCCAGCAGTTTGGCCAGCGGGAACAATGAGCAGTTCTTC
-,TRBV5-8,TRBJ1-3,-,CASSFLTIYF,TGTGCCAGCAGCTTTCTCACCATATATTTT
TRBD2,TRBV15,TRBJ2-3,-,CATSRGGRGTDTQYF,TGTGCCACCAGCAGAGGTGGGAGGGGCACAGATACGCAGTATTTT
TRBD2,TRBV4-3,TRBJ2-7,-,CASSQGGEGPGEQYF,TGCGCCAGCAGCCAAGGGGGGGAGGGGCCTGGCGAGCAGTACTTC
-,TRBV18,TRBJ2-5,-,CASSPAGVWETQYF,TGTGCCAGCTCACCGGCTGGAGTGTGGGAGACCCAGTACTTC
-,TRBV15,TRBJ1-3,-,CATSRDNLGTGNTIYF,TGTGCCACCAGCAGGGACAATCTGGGCACTGGAAACACCATATATTTT
-,TRBV29-1,TRBJ2-5,-,CSVAPPGETQYF,TGCAGCGTTGCCCCACCGGGGGAGACCCAGTACTTC
TRBD1,TRBV18,TRBJ1-2,-,CASSEDRNYGYTF,TGTGCCAGCTCCGAGGACAGGAACTATGGCTACACCTTC
-,TRBV19,TRBJ1-3,-,CASSWGPSSGNTIYF,TGTGCCAGTAGTTGGGGCCCGAGCTCTGGAAACACCATATATTTT
TRBD2,TRBV7-2,TRBJ2-1,-,CASSPGGSGRSEQFF,TGTGCCAGCAGCCCAGGGGGTAGCGGGAGGTCCGAGCAGTTCTTC
TRBD1,TRBV25-1,TRBJ1-5,-,CASSEWGTGDNQPQHF,TGTGCCAGCAGTGAATGGGGGACAGGGGATAATCAGCCCCAGCATTTT
TRBD1,TRBV2,TRBJ1-2,-,CASSHARDRGHYGYTF,TGTGCCAGCAGCCACGCCCGGGACAGGGGGCACTATGGCTACACCTTC
TRBD2,TRBV5-4,TRBJ2-2,-,CASSLAGGGPGELFF,TGTGCCAGCAGCTTGGCCGGGGGGGGCCCCGGGGAGCTGTTTTTT
TRBD1,TRBV5-1,TRBJ2-7,-,CASSPGQDEQYF,TGCGCCAGCAGCCCCGGACAGGACGAGCAGTACTTC
-,TRBV7-3,TRBJ2-3,-,CASSFGRTDTQYF,TGTGCCAGCAGCTTCGGTCGGACAGATACGCAGTATTTT
TRBD2,TRBV28,TRBJ2-3,-,CASSLLLAGGPGTDTQYF,TGTGCCAGCAGTTTATTGCTAGCGGGAGGGCCGGGGACAGATACGCAGTATTTT
-,TRBV5-4,TRBJ2-1,once,CASSLTGRNNEQFF,TGTGCCAGCAGCTTGACAGGGAGAAACAATGAGCAGTTCTTC
-,TRBV10-3,TRBJ1-1,-,CAARQAGTEAFF,TGTGCTGCCCGGCAGGCAGGCACTGAAGCTTTCTTT
-,TRBV6-4,TRBJ1-4,-,CASSEWPVVANEKLFF,TGTGCCAGCAGTGAGTGGCCTGTGGTGGCTAATGAAAAACTGTTTTTT
-,TRBV6-5,TRBJ2-2,-,CASSYRRGTGELFF,TGTGCCAGCAGTTACCGTAGGGGCACCGGGGAGCTGTTTTTT
TRBD1,TRBV27,TRBJ2-5,-,CASIARGSETQYF,TGTGCCAGCATCGCCAGGGGGTCGGAGACCCAGTACTTC
-,TRBV11-2,TRBJ2-7,-,CASSPPRF,TGTGCCAGCAGCCCCCCCCGGTTC
TRBD2,TRBV28,TRBJ2-5,-,CASSLSPSGDQETQYF,TGTGCCAGCAGTTTATCACCTAGCGGGGACCAAGAGACCCAGTACTTC
TRBD2,TRBV7-2,TRBJ2-7,-,CASSLGLAGEQYF,TGTGCCAGCAGCTTGGGGCTAGCGGGGGAGCAGTACTTC
-,TRBV27,TRBJ2-7,-,CASAGASSYEQYF,TGTGCCAGCGCGGGGGCCAGCTCCTACGAGCAGTACTTC
-,TRBV29-1,TRBJ2-7,-,CSVVPSGSYEQYF,TGCAGCGTGGTCCCCAGCGGGTCCTACGAGCAGTACTTC
-,TRBV7-9,TRBJ2-5,-,CASSRRDPETQYF,TGTGCCAGCAGCCGGAGGGACCCGGAGACCCAGTACTTC
-,TRBV2,TRBJ2-2,once,CASSEWASSSGELFF,TGTGCCAGCAGTGAATGGGCTAGCAGCTCCGGGGAGCTGTTTTTT
-,TRBV30,TRBJ1-3,-,CAWTPGVGNTIYF,TGTGCCTGGACTCCAGGGGTCGGAAACACCATATATTTT
-,TRBV7-3,TRBJ2-5,-,CASSDRTPETQYF,TGTGCCAGCAGCGACCGGACACCCGAGACCCAGTACTTC
-,TRBV14,TRBJ2-1,-,CASSQDRAASYNEQFF,TGTGCCAGCAGCCAAGATCGTGCGGCTTCCTACAATGAGCAGTTCTTC
-,TRBV9,TRBJ1-1,once,CASSGGTGTTEAFF,TGTGCCAGCAGCGGAGGAACAGGGACCACTGAAGCTTTCTTT
-,TRBV4-2,TRBJ2-1,-,CASSQDVYNEQFF,TGTGCCAGCAGCCAAGACGTATACAATGAGCAGTTCTTC
TRBD1,TRBV7-9,TRBJ1-4,-,CASSSGGQVNEKLFF,TGTGCCAGCAGCTCCGGAGGACAGGTTAATGAAAAACTGTTTTTT
TRBD1,TRBV28,TRBJ2-7,-,CASSPDRGWGEQYF,TGTGCCAGCAGCCCCGACAGGGGATGGGGCGAGCAGTACTTC
-,TRBV7-9,TRBJ2-1,once,CATKTTSSPYNEQFF,TGTGCCACCAAGACTACTAGTAGCCCCTACAATGAGCAGTTCTTC
-,TRBV7-7,TRBJ2-5,-,CASSPVQGLQETQYF,TGTGCTAGCAGCCCGGTCCAGGGGCTCCAAGAGACCCAGTACTTC
-,TRBV11-3,TRBJ2-1,once,CASSLDRGYNEQFF,TGTGCCAGCAGCTTAGACAGGGGCTACAATGAGCAGTTCTTC